The clone carrying this T cell receptor (beta chain) is judged medium-sized (0.01 to 0.1%). The antigen remains unidentified. These data are taken from a study of spatial heterogeneity in lung cancer. Whole-study findings and limits: Counts of expanded intratumoral alpha and beta TCRs tracked tumor mutation counts.

MiXCR, applied by TCRdb to the 5' RACE reads, yields one record per CDR3 protein. The table lists some 2,400 distinct CDR3 sequences, 6% to 9.5% of them singletons. The time point is: sample taken at primary tumor resection. V lost 5 bases to trimming and J lost 8 bases; unmatched junction nucleotides: 4. Germline lookup yields CDR1 SGHTA and CDR2 FQGTGA. The CDR3 is 13 amino acids. This clonotype originated in a female donor with early-stage non-small cell lung cancer. This chain joins TRBV7-3 and TRBJ2-1, with 9 bases matching TRBD2. The sequencing used lung tumor tissue, collected at surgery. CDR3 bases: TGTGCCAGCAGCACCGGGACTAGCTATGAGCAGTTCTTC. Translating gives CASSTGTSYEQFF.